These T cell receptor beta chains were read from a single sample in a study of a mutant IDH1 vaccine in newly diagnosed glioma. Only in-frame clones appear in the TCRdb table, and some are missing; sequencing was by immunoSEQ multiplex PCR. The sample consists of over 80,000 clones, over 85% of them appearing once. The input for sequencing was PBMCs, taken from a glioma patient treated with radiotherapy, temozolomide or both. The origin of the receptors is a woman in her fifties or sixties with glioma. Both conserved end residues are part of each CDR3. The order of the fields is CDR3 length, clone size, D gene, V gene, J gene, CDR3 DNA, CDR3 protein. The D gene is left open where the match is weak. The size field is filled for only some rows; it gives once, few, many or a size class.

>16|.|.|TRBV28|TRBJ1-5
TGTGCCAGCAGTGGACCTCTAGAATATAGCAATCAGCCCCAGCATTTT
CASSGPLEYSNQPQHF
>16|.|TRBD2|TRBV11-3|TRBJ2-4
TGTGCCAGCAGCTTAAGTCTAGCGGGAGAAGAAAACATTCAGTACTTC
CASSLSLAGEENIQYF
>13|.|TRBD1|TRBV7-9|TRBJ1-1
TGTGCCAGCAGCCGACAGGGGAGCACTGAAGCTTTCTTT
CASSRQGSTEAFF
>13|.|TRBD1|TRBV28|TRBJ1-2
TGTGCCAGCAGCTTAGGGACAGGGGATGGCTACACCTTC
CASSLGTGDGYTF
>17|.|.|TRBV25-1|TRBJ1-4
TGTGCCAGCAGTGAAGGCTGGGGGAAGGGGGCTAATGAAAAACTGTTTTTT
CASSEGWGKGANEKLFF
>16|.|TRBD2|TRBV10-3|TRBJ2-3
TGTGCCATCAGTGTGAGCCTAGCGGTAAGCACAGATACGCAGTATTTT
CAISVSLAVSTDTQYF
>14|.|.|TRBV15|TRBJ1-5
TGTGCCACCAGCAGATTCAGGGTTGGCCAGCCCCAGCATTTT
CATSRFRVGQPQHF
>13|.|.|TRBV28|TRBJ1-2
TGTGCCAGCAGTTTCTCAGAGGGCTATGGCTACACCTTC
CASSFSEGYGYTF
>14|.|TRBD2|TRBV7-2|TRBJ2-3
TGTGCCAGCAACTGGGGACTAGCCGGAGATACGCAGTATTTT
CASNWGLAGDTQYF
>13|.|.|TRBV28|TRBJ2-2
TGTGCCAGCAGTCCGGACTACACCGGGGAGCTGTTTTTT
CASSPDYTGELFF
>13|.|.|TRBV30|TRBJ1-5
TGTGCCTGGGGGACGGTCGGAGACCAGCCCCAGCATTTT
CAWGTVGDQPQHF
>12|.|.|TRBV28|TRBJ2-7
TGTGCCAGCAGTACCGACTCCTACGAGCAGTACTTC
CASSTDSYEQYF
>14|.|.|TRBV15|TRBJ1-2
TGTGCCACCAGCAGAGAGGCAGGCCCCTATGGCTACACCTTC
CATSREAGPYGYTF
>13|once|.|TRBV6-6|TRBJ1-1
TGTGCCAGCAGTTACGGGGTGGGGACTGAAGCTTTCTTT
CASSYGVGTEAFF
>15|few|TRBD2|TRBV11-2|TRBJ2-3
TGTGCCAGCAGCTCTCTAGCGGGAGAAGTAGATACGCAGTATTTT
CASSSLAGEVDTQYF
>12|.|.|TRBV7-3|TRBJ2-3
TGTGCCAGCAGCCTCGGCACAGATACGCAGTATTTT
CASSLGTDTQYF
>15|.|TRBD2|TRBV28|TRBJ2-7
TGTGCCAGCAGTTTGGCAGCGGGAGGGGTTTACGAGCAGTACTTC
CASSLAAGGVYEQYF
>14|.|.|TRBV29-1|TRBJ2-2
TGCAGCGTTGATCCAAACCTGGGCTCCGGGGAGCTGTTTTTT
CSVDPNLGSGELFF
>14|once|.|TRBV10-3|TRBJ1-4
TGTGCCATCAGTCGGGCCGTTCGAAATGAAAAACTGTTTTTT
CAISRAVRNEKLFF
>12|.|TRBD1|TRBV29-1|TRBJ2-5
TGCGCGACAGGGGCCTACCAAGAGACCCAGTACTTC
CATGAYQETQYF
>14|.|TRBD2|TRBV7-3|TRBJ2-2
TGTGCCAGCAGCTACGGACTAGCCGTCGGGGAGCTGTTTTTT
CASSYGLAVGELFF
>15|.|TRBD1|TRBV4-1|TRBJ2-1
TGCGCCAGCAGCCGACCGGGACAGGGCCACAATGAGCAGTTCTTC
CASSRPGQGHNEQFF
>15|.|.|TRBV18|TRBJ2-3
TGTGCCAGCTCACCCTTAGGGACTAGCACAGATACGCAGTATTTT
CASSPLGTSTDTQYF
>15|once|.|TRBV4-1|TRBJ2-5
TGCGCCAGCAGCCCCCCCCTAGCGAGGGGAGAGACCCAGTACTTC
CASSPPLARGETQYF
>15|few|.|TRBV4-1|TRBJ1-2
TGCGCCAGCAGCCAAGGGTCTACAGGGAGCTATGGCTACACCTTC
CASSQGSTGSYGYTF
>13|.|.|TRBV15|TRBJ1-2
TGTGCCACCAGCAGAGATCGGAGGAATGGCTACACCTTC
CATSRDRRNGYTF
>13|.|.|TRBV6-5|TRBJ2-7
TGTGCCAGCAGTTACTCTAGGGACAACGAGCAGTACTTC
CASSYSRDNEQYF
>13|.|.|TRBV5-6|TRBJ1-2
TGTGCCAGCAGCTTGCCAGGGTCCTATGGCTACACCTTC
CASSLPGSYGYTF
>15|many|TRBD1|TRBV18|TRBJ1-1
TGTGCCAGCTCACCAGGACAGGGTAGGGCCACTGAAGCTTTCTTT
CASSPGQGRATEAFF
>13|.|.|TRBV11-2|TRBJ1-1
TGTGCCAGCAGCGTTTACACAAACACTGAAGCTTTCTTT
CASSVYTNTEAFF
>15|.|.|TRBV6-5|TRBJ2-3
TGTGCCAGCTGCCGCACTGTTCGGGGCACAGATACGCAGTATTTT
CASCRTVRGTDTQYF
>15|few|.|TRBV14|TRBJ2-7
TGTGCCAGCAGCCTTCTAGCGCGGCCCACCTACGAGCAGTACTTC
CASSLLARPTYEQYF
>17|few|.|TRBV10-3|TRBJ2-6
TGTGCCATCAGTGAGTCATCTGGGGGTGTTGGGGCCAACGTCCTGACTTTC
CAISESSGGVGANVLTF
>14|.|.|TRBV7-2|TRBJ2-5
TGTGCCAGCAGCTTAGGCGGGGCCCAAGAGACCCAGTACTTC
CASSLGGAQETQYF
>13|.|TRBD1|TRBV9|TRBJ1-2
TGTGCCAGCAGAGGACAGGGGAGTTATGGCTACACCTTC
CASRGQGSYGYTF
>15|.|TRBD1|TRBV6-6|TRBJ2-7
TGTGCCAGCAGTTACTCGGGACAGGTGTACTACGAGCAGTACTTC
CASSYSGQVYYEQYF
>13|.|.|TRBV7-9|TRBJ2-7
TGTGCCAGCAGCTTACTGGGGGAGTACGAGCAGTACTTC
CASSLLGEYEQYF
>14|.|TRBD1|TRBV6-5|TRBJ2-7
TGTGCCAGCAGTCGACAGGGGAGCTCCTACGAGCAGTACTTC
CASSRQGSSYEQYF
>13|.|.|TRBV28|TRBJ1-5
TGTGCCAGCGCCTCCCCTAACAATCAGCCCCAGCATTTT
CASASPNNQPQHF
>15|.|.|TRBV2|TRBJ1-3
TGTGCCAGCAGTAAAAGCTGGAGCTCTGGAAACACCATATATTTT
CASSKSWSSGNTIYF